This T cell receptor (beta chain) was captured in a study of CD8+CD57+ T cells in acquired aplastic anemia. Germline values: CDR1 SNHLY, CDR2 FYNNEI. Losses at the gene ends were 6 bases for V and 2 bases for J; bases not matched to a gene: 4. The CDR3 spans 15 residues. It was patients with CD8+CD57+ cell expansion by flow cytometry who were chosen for sequencing. Genomic DNA acted as the template from which TCR beta VDJ combination and CDR3 sequence profiling were carried out. TCRdb re-derived calls from the reads in MiXCR, one entry per CDR3 protein. The data contain hundreds of thousands of distinct CDR3 sequences, approximately 45% of them seen just once; the ten biggest clones take up about 7.8%.

The receptor's source is a human donor with aplastic anemia. Source material: sorted CD4+, CD8+, or CD8+CD57+ T cells (not recorded which) from PBMCs. This chain links TRBV2 with TRBJ1-5; 10 bases map to TRBD1. CDR3 nucleotide sequence: TGTGCCAGCAGAGCCGGGACAGGGGGCAATCAGCCCCAGCATTTT. Translated, it gives CASRAGTGGNQPQHF.